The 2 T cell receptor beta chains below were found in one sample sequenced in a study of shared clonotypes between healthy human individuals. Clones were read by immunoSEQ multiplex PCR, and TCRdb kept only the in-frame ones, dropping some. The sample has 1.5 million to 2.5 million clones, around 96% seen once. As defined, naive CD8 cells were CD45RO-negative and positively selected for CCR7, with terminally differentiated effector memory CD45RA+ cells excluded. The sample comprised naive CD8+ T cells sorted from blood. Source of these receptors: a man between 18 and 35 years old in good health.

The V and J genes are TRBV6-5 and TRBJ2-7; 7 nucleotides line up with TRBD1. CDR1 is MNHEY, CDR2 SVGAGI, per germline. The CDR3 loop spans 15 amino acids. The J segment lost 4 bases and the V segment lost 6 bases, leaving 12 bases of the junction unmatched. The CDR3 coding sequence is TGTGCCAGCAGCCCCTACGGGGACAGCGCTTACGAGCAGTACTTC. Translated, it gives CASSPYGDSAYEQYF.

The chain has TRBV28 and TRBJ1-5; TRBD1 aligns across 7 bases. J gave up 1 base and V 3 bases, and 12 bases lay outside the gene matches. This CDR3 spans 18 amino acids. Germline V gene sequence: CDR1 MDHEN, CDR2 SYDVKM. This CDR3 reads CASSFQGESILSNQPQHF. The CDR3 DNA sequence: TGTGCCAGCAGTTTTCAGGGGGAATCCATCTTGAGCAATCAGCCCCAGCATTTT.